The 28 T cell receptor beta chains presented below share a single source sample, sequenced in a study of T cell responses to AZD1222 COVID-19 vaccine. TCRdb's copy holds only in-frame clones and misses some; the assay was immunoSEQ multiplex PCR. This table has under 140,000 clones, about 85% appearing once. The material was peripheral blood, obtained on day 0 of AZD1222 vaccination. The receptors stem from an adult in good health.

V is TRBV5-4 and J is TRBJ1-3, with a possible D match to TRBD1 (5 bases). The CDR3 runs to 15 residues. Per the germline V gene, CDR1 is SGHNT and CDR2 is YYREEE (reference sequence). Trimming stripped 3 bases from V and 0 bases from J, with 10 bases between. The CDR3 protein is CASSWDANSGNTIYF. The DNA for the CDR3 is TGTGCCAGCAGCTGGGACGCAAACTCTGGAAACACCATATATTTT.

In this sample, this clone turned up once. The chain joins TRBV7-9 to TRBJ2-1; unclear D gene. The CDR3 has 11 amino acids. V lost 0 bases and J 9 bases, leaving 3 bases between the germline ends. Germline V gene lookup returns CDR1 SEHNR and CDR2 FQNEAQ (reference sequence). The CDR3 reads CASSLAPEQFF. Written as DNA, the CDR3 is TGTGCCAGCAGCTTAGCCCCTGAGCAGTTCTTC.

The rearrangement joins TRBV20-1 to TRBJ2-5; weak D call: TRBD2 (6 bases). The germline V and J ends were trimmed by 3 bases and 5 bases, with 19 bases remaining between them. The CDR3 is 15 residues long. Per the germline V gene, CDR1 is DFQATT and CDR2 is SNEGSKA (reference sequence). In DNA, the CDR3 is TGCAGTGCTAGTTCCGGCCTAGCGAGACGGGAGACCCAGTACTTC. Translated, it gives CSASSGLARRETQYF.

The gene calls are TRBV29-1 and TRBJ2-7; D not certain. CDR1 is SQVTM, CDR2 ANQGSEA, per germline. The CDR3 is made up of 14 amino acids. Trimming took off 4 bases at V and 5 bases at J, with 18 bases between the two ends. DNA for the CDR3: TGCAGCGTTGGTGGGGTGACCTTTGTCGACGAGCAGTACTTC. Translating it yields CSVGGVTFVDEQYF.

This clone is termed medium-sized. The rearrangement joins TRBV5-6 to TRBJ2-7, with 9 nucleotides matching TRBD1. Trimming removed 5 bases from V and 5 bases from J; junction bases left unmatched: 20. Looked up from germline, CDR1 is SGHDT and CDR2 is YYEEEE. This CDR3 comprises 18 residues. Here the CDR3 DNA reads TGTGCCAGCAGGCCCACCGGGACAGGGAGATCTTGGGTAGACGAGCAGTACTTC. Protein sequence: CASRPTGTGRSWVDEQYF.

The chain joins TRBV18 to TRBJ2-2, with D tentatively TRBD2 (6 bases). Germline assignment: CDR1 KGHSH and CDR2 LQKENI. The length of the CDR3 is 18 residues. The V and J ends lost 0 bases and 3 bases respectively, with 17 bases between them. The CDR3 sequence is CASSPPNGGTPDTGELFF. Written as DNA, the CDR3 is TGTGCCAGCTCACCACCGAACGGAGGGACCCCAGACACCGGGGAGCTGTTTTTT.

The V call is TRBV5-1, the J call TRBJ2-7; TRBD1 might be the D (6 bases). Between the trimmed V and J ends, which lost 0 bases and 5 bases, there was a span of 18 bases. This CDR3 contains 16 residues. Germline V gene data show CDR1 as SGHRS and CDR2 as YFSETQ. The CDR3 sequence: CASSLAVTRGSDEQYF. The CDR3 region has the DNA TGCGCCAGCAGCTTGGCCGTTACCAGGGGAAGCGACGAGCAGTACTTC.

V and J are TRBV4-2 and TRBJ2-7; TRBD1 is a possible D gene (6 bases). This CDR3 has 14 residues. Germline V lookup: CDR1 LGHNA, CDR2 YNFKEQ. Between the trimmed V and J ends, which lost 2 bases and 6 bases, there was a span of 14 bases. In DNA, the CDR3 is TGTGCCAGCAGCCAACGAACAGGGAAGGGCGAGCAGTACTTC. It translates to CASSQRTGKGEQYF.

The J gene is TRBJ1-4, the V gene TRBV27; 10 nucleotides match TRBD1. Trimming removed 6 bases from V and 8 bases from J; junction bases left unmatched: 9. CDR3 length: 15 amino acids. Germline V gives CDR1 MNHEY, CDR2 SMNVEV (reference sequence). CDR3 amino acids: CASRGTGVGNEKLFF. CDR3 DNA sequence: TGTGCCAGCAGGGGGACAGGGGTAGGGAACGAAAAACTGTTTTTT.

J is TRBJ2-7 and V is TRBV13; D could derive from TRBD1 or TRBD2 (5 bases each). The CDR3 is 15 amino acids. Trimming took off 2 bases at V and 6 bases at J, with 17 bases between the two ends. Germline CDR1 is PRHDT and CDR2 is FYEKMQ (reference sequence). This CDR3 is CASSLMGPLTGEQYF. The CDR3 DNA reads TGTGCCAGCAGCTTAATGGGACCCTTAACCGGCGAGCAGTACTTC.

The rearrangement links TRBV7-9 to TRBJ2-1, with no clear D. The CDR3 spans 16 residues. Trimming removed 1 base from V and 5 bases from J, with 15 bases in between. Per germline, CDR1 SEHNR and CDR2 FQNEAQ (reference sequence). For the CDR3, the DNA is TGTGCCAGCAGCTTAGGAACAGAACCCCGCGACAATGAGCAGTTCTTC. Residues: CASSLGTEPRDNEQFF.

This rearrangement joins TRBV2 to TRBJ1-1; D gene unclear. Germline-derived CDR1 and CDR2 are SNHLY and FYNNEI. The CDR3 has 13 residues. The germline V and J ends were trimmed by 4 bases and 0 bases, with 6 bases remaining between them. In DNA form, the CDR3 reads TGTGCCAGCAGTGGGCCCCTGAACACTGAAGCTTTCTTT. Amino acids: CASSGPLNTEAFF.

The DNA for the CDR3 is TGTGCCAGCAGCTTTCGGGACTCGAACACCGGGGAGCTGTTTTTT. Its protein product is CASSFRDSNTGELFF. The chain employs TRBV7-8 and TRBJ2-2, with D perhaps TRBD2 (6 bases). This CDR3 comprises 15 residues. CDR1 SGHVS and CDR2 FQNEAQ come from the germline V gene. V lost 3 bases, J lost 0 bases, and 8 bases lay in between.

The V and J genes are TRBV24-1 and TRBJ1-5, with 7 nucleotides matching TRBD1. Per germline, CDR1 KGHDR and CDR2 SFDVKD. The ends lost 2 bases at V and 10 bases at J; junction bases unmatched: 7. The CDR3 contains 14 residues. The CDR3, as DNA: TGTGCCACCAGTGATTCGCGCAGGGGGAGCCCCCAGCATTTT. It codes for CATSDSRRGSPQHF.

There are a few counts of this clone. The CDR3 DNA sequence: TGTGCCAGCAGCTTACAGGGGCTTGCTAATGAAAAACTGTTTTTT. This encodes CASSLQGLANEKLFF. The chain combines TRBV11-2 with TRBJ1-4; possible D gene TRBD1, 6 bases. Germline loops: CDR1 SGHAT, CDR2 FQNNGV. The CDR3 has 15 residues. Trimming pared 2 bases from V and 3 bases from J, leaving 10 bases between.

The V gene is TRBV27, the J gene TRBJ1-5; no firm D call. V gave up 3 bases and J gave up 5 bases, with 11 bases separating them. CDR1 is MNHEY, CDR2 SMNVEV, per germline (reference sequence). This CDR3 region has 14 residues. CDR3 coding DNA: TGTGCCAGCAGTTTTCAAGGGTATGATCAGCCCCAGCATTTT. It codes for CASSFQGYDQPQHF.

The sample holds a few counts of this clone. The rearrangement joins TRBV9 to TRBJ1-4; 8 positions agree with TRBD1. Germline V gene lookup returns CDR1 SGDLS and CDR2 YYNGEE. The CDR3 has 16 amino acids. With V trimmed by 4 bases and J by 7 bases, 12 bases remained unmatched. CDR3 coding DNA: TGTGCCAGCAGCTACCGACAGGGGTCACTTGGTGAAAAACTGTTTTTT. Its translation: CASSYRQGSLGEKLFF.

The V and J genes are TRBV6-5 and TRBJ2-5; D is unclear. From germline, CDR1 is MNHEY and CDR2 SVGAGI. This CDR3 is 12 amino acids long. V was trimmed by 8 bases and J by 7 bases, leaving 14 bases between them. The CDR3 DNA reads TGTGCCAGCTACGGCTCTTACGGGACCCAGTACTTC. Translating it yields CASYGSYGTQYF.

The rearrangement links TRBV18 to TRBJ1-2, with TRBD1 identical over 8 bases. The germline CDR1 and CDR2 sequences are KGHSH and LQKENI. The ends lost 1 base at V and 8 bases at J; junction bases unmatched: 6. The CDR3 is 14 amino acids. For the CDR3, the DNA is TGTGCCAGCTCACCACGGACAGGGTTACCCGGCTACACCTTC. Its protein is CASSPRTGLPGYTF. The whole variable domain, filled in from reference TRBV18 and TRBJ1-2, reads NAGVMQNPRHLVRRRGQEARLRCSPMKGHSHVYWYRQLPEEGLKFMVYLQKENIIDESGMPKERFSAEFPKEGPSILRIQQVVRGDSAAYFCASSPRTGLPGYTFGSGTRLTVV.

CDR3 residues: CAWSVGQAYEQYF. The CDR3 DNA follows: TGTGCCTGGAGTGTTGGGCAGGCCTACGAGCAGTACTTC. The rearrangement uses TRBV30 and TRBJ2-7; D not certain. Trimming cost V 0 bases and J 2 bases, with 8 bases left between them. The germline gives CDR1 GTSNPN, CDR2 SVGIG (reference sequence). This CDR3 has 13 amino acids.

This chain links TRBV30 with TRBJ1-4; D may be TRBD1 (5 bases). CDR1 and CDR2 from the germline V gene are GTSNPN and SVGIG (reference sequence). The CDR3 sequence is 13 residues long. Trimming stripped 4 bases from V and 4 bases from J, with 10 bases between. The CDR3 sequence is CAWTGGGNEKLFF. CDR3 in DNA: TGTGCCTGGACCGGGGGGGGTAATGAAAAACTGTTTTTT.

This clone was found once. CDR3 nucleotide sequence: TGTGCCAGTAGTGAGGGATATCGACAGGGGAATGAAAAACTGTTTTTT. As protein: CASSEGYRQGNEKLFF. V usage is TRBV19 and J usage is TRBJ1-4; TRBD1 aligns across 8 bases. Germline CDR1 reads LNHDA; CDR2 reads SQIVND (reference sequence). V shed 5 bases, J shed 5 bases, and the junction held 10 bases outside the gene matches. This CDR3 has 16 residues.

The V gene is TRBV30, the J gene TRBJ2-7, with 7 bases lining up with TRBD2. The CDR3 consists of 14 residues. After removal of 2 bases from V and 5 bases from J, the junction contained 9 bases not matched to a gene. From germline, CDR1 is GTSNPN and CDR2 SVGIG (reference sequence). CDR3 nucleotide sequence: TGTGCCTGGAGTACGAAAGCGGGGCAACACGAGCAGTACTTC. The encoded protein is CAWSTKAGQHEQYF.

V and J are TRBV4-1 and TRBJ2-4; D call uncertain. Germline CDR1 and CDR2: MGHRA and YSYEKL. CDR3 length: 16 residues. Trimming cost V 1 base and J 1 base, with 11 bases left between them. Here the CDR3 DNA reads TGCGCCAGCAGCCAAGGAATCACCGGGGCCAAAAACATTCAGTACTTC. Its protein product is CASSQGITGAKNIQYF.

The V and J genes are TRBV18 and TRBJ1-2; 7 nucleotides match TRBD1. V lost 3 bases and J lost 3; bases outside the gene matches: 1. Per germline, CDR1 KGHSH and CDR2 LQKENI. The CDR3 sequence is 13 residues long. CDR3 in DNA: TGTGCCAGCTCACCTGACAGGGACTATGGCTACACCTTC. It translates to CASSPDRDYGYTF.

V usage is TRBV6-6 and J usage is TRBJ2-6; D unresolved. Trimming stripped 6 bases from V and 0 bases from J, with 6 bases between. CDR1 and CDR2 (germline): MNHNY, SVGAGI (reference sequence). The CDR3 extends over 14 amino acids. The CDR3 here is CASRRSSGANVLTF. The CDR3 nucleotides read TGTGCCAGCAGGCGGAGCTCTGGGGCCAACGTCCTGACTTTC.

This clone has more than one count but fewer than ten. The rearrangement joins TRBV5-1 to TRBJ1-1, with D tentatively TRBD1 (5 bases). This CDR3 spans 13 amino acids. V dropped 5 bases and J dropped 2 bases, with 10 bases sitting between them. Looked up from germline, CDR1 is SGHRS and CDR2 is YFSETQ. This CDR3 is CASRQVFNTEAFF. CDR3 bases: TGCGCCAGCAGACAGGTTTTCAACACTGAAGCTTTCTTT.

This chain connects TRBV2 to TRBJ2-5; TRBD2 matches at 7 bases. The CDR3 extends over 13 amino acids. Germline CDR1 and CDR2: SNHLY and FYNNEI. Unmatched junction bases numbered 4, after V lost 5 bases and J lost 4 bases. The CDR3 DNA reads TGTGCCAGCAGTCTCGGGACTACAGAGACCCAGTACTTC. Encoded protein: CASSLGTTETQYF. Together with reference TRBV2 and TRBJ2-5, the CDR3 gives the full variable domain: EPEVTQTPSHQVTQMGQEVILRCVPISNHLYFYWYRQILGQKVEFLVSFYNNEISEKSEIFDDQFSVERPDGSNFTLKIRSTKLEDSAMYFCASSLGTTETQYFGPGTRLLVL.